Described below is a single T cell receptor beta chain sequence and its context. Its antigen is not known. V shed 0 bases and J shed 5 bases, with 8 bases lying between them. The CDR3 runs 14 residues. CDR1 LGHNA and CDR2 YNFKEQ come from the germline V gene. This record belongs to a study of T cell repertoires in cytomegalovirus infection. Study summary: Indications came from public TCR beta signatures; they pointed to CMV infection and to a matching HLA type.

In TCRdb, the reads were re-called with MiXCR into one record per CDR3 protein. The sample yields hundreds of thousands of distinct CDR3 sequences, roughly 30% seen once. The chain links TRBV4-2 to TRBJ2-1; TRBD2 might be the D (5 bases). Sample: cultured PBMCs, taken from culture after CMV antigen stimulation. This TCR derives from a human donor in good health (CMV status not recorded). Some clones in this sample may be carry-over from other donors' samples. The CDR3 is CASSQDSADNEQFF. CDR3 coding DNA: TGTGCCAGCAGCCAAGATAGCGCTGACAATGAGCAGTTCTTC.